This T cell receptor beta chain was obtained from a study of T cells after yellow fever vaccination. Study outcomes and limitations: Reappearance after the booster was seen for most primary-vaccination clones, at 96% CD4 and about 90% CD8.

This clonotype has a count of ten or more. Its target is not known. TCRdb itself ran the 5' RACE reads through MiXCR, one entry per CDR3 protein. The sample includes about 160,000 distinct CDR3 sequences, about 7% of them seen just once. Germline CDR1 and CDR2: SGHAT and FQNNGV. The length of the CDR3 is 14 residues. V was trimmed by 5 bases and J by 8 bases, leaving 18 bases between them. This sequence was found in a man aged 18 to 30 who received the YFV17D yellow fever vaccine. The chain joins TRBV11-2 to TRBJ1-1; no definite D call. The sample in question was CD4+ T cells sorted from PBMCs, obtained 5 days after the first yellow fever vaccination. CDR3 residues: CASSPPGQTREAFF. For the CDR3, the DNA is TGTGCCAGCAGCCCCCCGGGCCAGACTCGGGAAGCTTTCTTT.